This TCR beta chain was observed in a study of cytomegalovirus exposure and HLA in healthy donors. About the study: The early release's HLA-typed donors yielded approximately 82 million unique TCRs. The study's findings and limits: CMV serostatus was the sole immune exposure information available. Equally common other TCR beta chains were less clonally expanded than HLA-associated ones, a later analysis found. Presence/absence analyses treated sequencing depth as roughly uniform across donors.

In the PCR, 60 Vbeta and 13 Jbeta primers were used. Clones were sequenced by immunoSEQ multiplex PCR, and TCRdb holds only the in-frame ones, with some missing. The sample includes some 130,000 clones. The junction had 11 bases not matched to a gene; V was cut back by 2 bases and J by 6 bases. Germline assignment: CDR1 SGHDT and CDR2 YYEEEE. The CDR3 has 15 amino acids. A remark on this clone: Its antigen is unidentified.

The sequence came from a woman between 40 and 55 years old in good health and CMV-seropositive. The source material was PBMCs. The chain employs TRBV5-6 and TRBJ2-7, with TRBD2 identical over 7 bases. CDR3 loop: CASSLPGTIEGEQYF. Written as DNA, the CDR3 is TGTGCCAGCAGCTTACCCGGGACTATCGAGGGCGAGCAGTACTTC.